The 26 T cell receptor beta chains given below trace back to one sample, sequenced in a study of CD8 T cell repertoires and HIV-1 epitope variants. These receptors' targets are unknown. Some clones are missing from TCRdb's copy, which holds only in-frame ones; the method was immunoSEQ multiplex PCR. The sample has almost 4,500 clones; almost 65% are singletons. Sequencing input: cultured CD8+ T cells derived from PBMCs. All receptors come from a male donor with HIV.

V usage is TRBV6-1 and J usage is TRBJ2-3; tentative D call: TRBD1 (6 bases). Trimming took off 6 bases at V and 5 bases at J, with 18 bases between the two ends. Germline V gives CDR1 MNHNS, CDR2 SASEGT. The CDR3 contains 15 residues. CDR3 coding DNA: TGTGCCAGCAGAGACGGACAGTTAACGGGAGATACGCAGTATTTT. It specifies CASRDGQLTGDTQYF.

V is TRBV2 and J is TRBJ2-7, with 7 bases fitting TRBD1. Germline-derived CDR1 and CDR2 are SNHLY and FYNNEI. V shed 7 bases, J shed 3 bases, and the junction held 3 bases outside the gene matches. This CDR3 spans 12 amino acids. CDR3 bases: TGTGCCAGCAACCGGGACAGCTACGAGCAGTACTTC. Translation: CASNRDSYEQYF.

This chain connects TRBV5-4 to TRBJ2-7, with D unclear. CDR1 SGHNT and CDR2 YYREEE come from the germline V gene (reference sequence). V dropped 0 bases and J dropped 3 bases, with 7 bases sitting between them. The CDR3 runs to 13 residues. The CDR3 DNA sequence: TGTGCCAGCAGCTTGGGGGTTGACTACGAGCAGTACTTC. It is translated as CASSLGVDYEQYF.

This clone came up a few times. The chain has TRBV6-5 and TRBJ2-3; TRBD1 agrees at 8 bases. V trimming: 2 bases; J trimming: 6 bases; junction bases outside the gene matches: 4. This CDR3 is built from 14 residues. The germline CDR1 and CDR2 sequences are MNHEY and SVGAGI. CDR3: CASSYLGQADTQYF. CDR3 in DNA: TGTGCCAGCAGTTACCTGGGACAGGCGGATACGCAGTATTTT.

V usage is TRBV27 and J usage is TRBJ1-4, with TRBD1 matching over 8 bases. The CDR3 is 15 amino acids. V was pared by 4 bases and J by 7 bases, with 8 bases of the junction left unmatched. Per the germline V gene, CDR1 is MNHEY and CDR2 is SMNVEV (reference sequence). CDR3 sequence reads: CASSSFGTGIEKLFF. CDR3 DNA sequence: TGTGCCAGCAGTTCTTTCGGGACAGGCATTGAAAAACTGTTTTTT. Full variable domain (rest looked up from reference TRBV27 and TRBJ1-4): EAQVTQNPRYLITVTGKKLTVTCSQNMNHEYMSWYRQDPGLGLRQIYYSMNVEVTDKGDVPEGYKVSRKEKRNFPLILESPSPNQTSLYFCASSSFGTGIEKLFFGSGTQLSVL.

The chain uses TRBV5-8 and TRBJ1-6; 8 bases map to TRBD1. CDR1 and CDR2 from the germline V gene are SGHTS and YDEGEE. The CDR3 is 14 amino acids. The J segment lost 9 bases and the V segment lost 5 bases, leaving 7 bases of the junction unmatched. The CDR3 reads CASSRDRGGSPLHF. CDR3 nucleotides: TGTGCCAGCAGTCGAGACAGGGGTGGTTCACCCCTCCACTTT.

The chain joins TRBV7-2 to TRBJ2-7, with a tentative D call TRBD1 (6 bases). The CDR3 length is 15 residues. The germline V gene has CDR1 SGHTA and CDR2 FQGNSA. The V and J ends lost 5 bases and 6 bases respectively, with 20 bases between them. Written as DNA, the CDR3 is TGTGCCAGCAGCATAACCGCCGGGACAAATGTCGAGCAGTACTTC. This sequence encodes CASSITAGTNVEQYF. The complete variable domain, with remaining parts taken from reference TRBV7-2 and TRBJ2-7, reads GAGVSQSPSNKVTEKGKDVELRCDPISGHTALYWYRQSLGQGLEFLIYFQGNSAPDKSGLPSDRFSAERTGGSVSTLTIQRTQQEDSAVYLCASSITAGTNVEQYFGPGTRLTVT.

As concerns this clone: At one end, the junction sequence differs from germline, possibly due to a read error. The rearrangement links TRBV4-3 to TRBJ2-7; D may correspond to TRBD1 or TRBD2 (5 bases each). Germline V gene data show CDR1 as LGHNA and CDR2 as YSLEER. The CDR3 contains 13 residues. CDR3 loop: CAGSQYRGGEQYF. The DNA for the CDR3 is TGCGCCGGCAGCCAATACCGGGGCGGCGAGCAGTACTTC.

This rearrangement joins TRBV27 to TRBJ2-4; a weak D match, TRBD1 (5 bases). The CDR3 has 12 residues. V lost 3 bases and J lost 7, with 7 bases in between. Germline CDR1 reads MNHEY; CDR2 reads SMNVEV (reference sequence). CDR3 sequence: CASSLPGNIQYF. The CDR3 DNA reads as TGTGCCAGCAGTTTGCCAGGGAACATTCAGTACTTC.

CDR3 loop: CASSLGTGLLAFF. CDR3 DNA: TGTGCCAGCAGCTTAGGAACAGGGCTTCTAGCTTTCTTT. The chain links TRBV11-2 to TRBJ1-1; perhaps TRBD1 as D (6 bases). The CDR3 is 13 residues long. V lost 1 base and J 10 bases, leaving 13 bases between the germline ends. Germline assignment: CDR1 SGHAT and CDR2 FQNNGV.

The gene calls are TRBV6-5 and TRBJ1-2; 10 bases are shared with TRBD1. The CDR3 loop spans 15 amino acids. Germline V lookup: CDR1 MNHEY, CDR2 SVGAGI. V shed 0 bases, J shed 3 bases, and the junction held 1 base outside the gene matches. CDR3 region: CASSYSTGGDYGYTF. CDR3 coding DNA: TGTGCCAGCAGTTACTCGACAGGGGGCGACTATGGCTACACCTTC.

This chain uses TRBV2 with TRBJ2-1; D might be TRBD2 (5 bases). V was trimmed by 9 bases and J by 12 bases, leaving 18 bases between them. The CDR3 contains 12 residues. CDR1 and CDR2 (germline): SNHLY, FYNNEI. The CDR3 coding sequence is TGTGCCAGAACAGTTAGGACCGGAGGGCAGTTCTTC. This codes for CARTVRTGGQFF.

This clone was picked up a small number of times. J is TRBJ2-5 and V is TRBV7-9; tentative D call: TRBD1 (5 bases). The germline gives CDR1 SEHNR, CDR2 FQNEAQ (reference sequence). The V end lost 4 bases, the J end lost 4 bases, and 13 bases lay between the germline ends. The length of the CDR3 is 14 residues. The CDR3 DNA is TGTGCCAGCAGCTCGACCCAGGGTTTAGAGACCCAGTACTTC. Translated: CASSSTQGLETQYF.

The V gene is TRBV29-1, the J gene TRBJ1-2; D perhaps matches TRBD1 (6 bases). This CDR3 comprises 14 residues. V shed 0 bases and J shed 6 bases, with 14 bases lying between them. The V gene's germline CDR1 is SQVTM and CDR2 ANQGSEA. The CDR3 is CSVEDMGGVDGYTF. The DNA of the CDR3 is TGCAGCGTTGAAGATATGGGGGGCGTGGATGGCTACACCTTC.

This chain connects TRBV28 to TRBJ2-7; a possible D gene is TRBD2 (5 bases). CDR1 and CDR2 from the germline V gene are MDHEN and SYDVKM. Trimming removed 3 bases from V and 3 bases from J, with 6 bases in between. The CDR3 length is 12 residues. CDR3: CASSFGLYEQYF. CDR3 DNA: TGTGCCAGCAGTTTCGGACTCTACGAGCAGTACTTC.

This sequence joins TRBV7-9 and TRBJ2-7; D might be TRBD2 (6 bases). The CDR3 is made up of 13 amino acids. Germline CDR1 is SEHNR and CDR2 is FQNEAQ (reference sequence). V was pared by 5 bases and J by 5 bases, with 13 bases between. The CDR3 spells CASSLGGINEQYF. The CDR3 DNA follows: TGTGCCAGCAGCCTCGGGGGAATCAACGAGCAGTACTTC.

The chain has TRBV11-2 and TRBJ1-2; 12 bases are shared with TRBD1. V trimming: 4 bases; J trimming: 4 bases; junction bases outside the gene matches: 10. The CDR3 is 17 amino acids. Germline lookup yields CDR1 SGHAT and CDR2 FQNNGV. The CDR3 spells CASSSGGGTGGFYGYTF. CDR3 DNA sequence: TGTGCCAGCAGCTCCGGGGGTGGGACAGGGGGCTTCTATGGCTACACCTTC.

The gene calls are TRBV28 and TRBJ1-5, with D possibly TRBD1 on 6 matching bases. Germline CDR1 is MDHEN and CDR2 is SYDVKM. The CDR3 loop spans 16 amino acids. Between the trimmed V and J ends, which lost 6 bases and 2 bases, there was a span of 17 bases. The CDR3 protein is CASRPSRAGGNQPQHF. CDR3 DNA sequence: TGTGCCAGCAGACCATCCCGGGCAGGGGGCAATCAGCCCCAGCATTTT.

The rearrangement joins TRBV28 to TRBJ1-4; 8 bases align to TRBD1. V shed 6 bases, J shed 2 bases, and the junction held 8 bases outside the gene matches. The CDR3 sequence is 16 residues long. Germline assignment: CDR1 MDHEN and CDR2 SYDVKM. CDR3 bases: TGTGCCAGCAGCTCCCCAGGGGGCGCGACTAATGAAAAACTGTTTTTT. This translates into CASSSPGGATNEKLFF.

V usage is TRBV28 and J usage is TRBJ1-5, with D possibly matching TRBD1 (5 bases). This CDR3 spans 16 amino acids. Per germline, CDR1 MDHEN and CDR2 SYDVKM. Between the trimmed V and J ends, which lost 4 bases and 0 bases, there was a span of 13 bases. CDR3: CASSSAPGISNQPQHF. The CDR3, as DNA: TGTGCCAGCAGTTCCGCCCCAGGGATTAGCAATCAGCCCCAGCATTTT.

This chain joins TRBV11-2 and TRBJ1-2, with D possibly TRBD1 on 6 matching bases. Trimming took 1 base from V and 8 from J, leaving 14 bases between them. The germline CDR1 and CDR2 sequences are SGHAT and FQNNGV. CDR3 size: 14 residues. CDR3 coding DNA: TGTGCCAGCAGCTTAGCCGGGACAAATCTGGGCTACACCTTC. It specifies CASSLAGTNLGYTF.

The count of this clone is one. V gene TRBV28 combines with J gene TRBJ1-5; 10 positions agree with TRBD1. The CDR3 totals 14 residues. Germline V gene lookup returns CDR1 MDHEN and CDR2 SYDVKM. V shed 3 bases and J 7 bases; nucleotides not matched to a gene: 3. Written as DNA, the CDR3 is TGTGCCAGCAGTTTGACAGGGGGCAGGCAGCCCCAGCATTTT. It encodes CASSLTGGRQPQHF.

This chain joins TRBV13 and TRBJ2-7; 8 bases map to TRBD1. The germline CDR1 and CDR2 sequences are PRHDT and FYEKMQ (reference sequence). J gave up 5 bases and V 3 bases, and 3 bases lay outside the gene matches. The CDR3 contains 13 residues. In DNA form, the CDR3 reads TGTGCCAGCAGCTTGAAGACAGGGGACGAGCAGTACTTC. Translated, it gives CASSLKTGDEQYF. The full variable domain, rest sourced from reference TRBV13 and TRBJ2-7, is AAGVIQSPRHLIKEKRETATLKCYPIPRHDTVYWYQQGPGQDPQFLISFYEKMQSDKGSIPDRFSAQQFSDYHSELNMSSLELGDSALYFCASSLKTGDEQYFGPGTRLTVT.

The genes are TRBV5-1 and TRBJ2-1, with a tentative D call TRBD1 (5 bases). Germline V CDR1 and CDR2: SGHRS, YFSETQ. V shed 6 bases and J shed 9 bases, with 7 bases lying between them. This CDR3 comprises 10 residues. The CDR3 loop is CASTGFEQFF. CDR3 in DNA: TGCGCCAGCACAGGGTTTGAGCAGTTCTTC.

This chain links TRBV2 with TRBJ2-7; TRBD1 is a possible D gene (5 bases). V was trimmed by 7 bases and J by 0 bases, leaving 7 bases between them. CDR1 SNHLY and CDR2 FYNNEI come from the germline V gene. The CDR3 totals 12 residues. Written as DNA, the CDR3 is TGTGCCAGCATAGACAGCTCCTACGAGCAGTACTTC. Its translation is CASIDSSYEQYF. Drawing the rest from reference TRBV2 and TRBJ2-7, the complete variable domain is EPEVTQTPSHQVTQMGQEVILRCVPISNHLYFYWYRQILGQKVEFLVSFYNNEISEKSEIFDDQFSVERPDGSNFTLKIRSTKLEDSAMYFCASIDSSYEQYFGPGTRLTVT.

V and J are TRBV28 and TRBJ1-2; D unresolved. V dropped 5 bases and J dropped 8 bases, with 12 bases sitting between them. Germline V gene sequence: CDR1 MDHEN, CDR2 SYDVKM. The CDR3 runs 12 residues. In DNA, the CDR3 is TGTGCCAGCAGTCTGGATCGCTGGGGCTACACCTTC. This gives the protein CASSLDRWGYTF.